The 4 T cell receptor beta chains below all came from one sample that was sequenced in a study of Ad26.COV2.S vaccination and SARS-CoV-2 variants. As to treatment: some 20 received Ad26.COV2.S at low or high dose, single or two shots; several received placebo; per-sample allocation not given. The samples were gathered on day 63 after the first injection of vaccine or placebo. TCRdb's copy holds only in-frame clones and misses some; the assay was immunoSEQ multiplex PCR. Of around 300,000 clones in the sample, 88% were seen once. The source was peripheral blood, collected in a trial of Ad26.COV2.S vaccine versus placebo. The receptors here all came from a person between 18 and 59 years old who received the Ad26.COV2.S COVID-19 vaccine or a placebo.

V is TRBV30 and J is TRBJ2-7, with 8 nucleotides matching TRBD2. The CDR3 loop spans 13 amino acids. The germline V gene encodes CDR1 GTSNPN and CDR2 SVGIG (reference sequence). V shed 1 base, J shed 7 bases, and the junction held 6 bases outside the gene matches. The CDR3 sequence: CAWSGASGQEQYF. For the CDR3, the DNA is TGTGCCTGGAGTGGGGCTAGCGGGCAGGAGCAGTACTTC.

This chain uses TRBV6-5 with TRBJ2-5; D possibly corresponds to TRBD1 (5 bases). Germline CDR1 MNHEY, CDR2 SVGAGI. Trimming shortened V by 6 bases and J by 3 bases, and 17 bases separated the two germline ends. The length of the CDR3 is 15 residues. The CDR3 DNA sequence: TGTGCCAGCAGACACCATAGGGGCGAGAAAGAGACCCAGTACTTC. Its translation is CASRHHRGEKETQYF.

The chain couples TRBV24-1 to TRBJ2-2, with D possibly called TRBD1 or TRBD2 (5 bases each). The V gene lost 10 bases and the J gene lost 8 bases, with 16 bases spanning the gap. Germline CDR1 is KGHDR and CDR2 is SFDVKD. CDR3 length: 13 residues. The CDR3 nucleotides read TGTGCCACGAGGGGCAGGGCACAGGGGGAGCTGTTTTTT. It specifies CATRGRAQGELFF.

The chain uses TRBV7-9 and TRBJ1-1; D is perhaps TRBD1 (6 bases). This CDR3 is built from 15 residues. CDR1 and CDR2 (germline): SEHNR, FQNEAQ (reference sequence). The V end was cut by 4 bases, the J end by 0 bases, with 12 bases between. CDR3 sequence (DNA): TGTGCCAGCAGCTCTCGTGGGGGCCTGAACACTGAAGCTTTCTTT. Protein product: CASSSRGGLNTEAFF.